Given below is one T cell receptor (beta chain) in context. Its antigen remains unidentified. Nothing much larger sits one base from this clone, and base qualities are not available. For TCR beta library preparation, around 2.2 micrograms of genomic DNA was extracted from cryopreserved PBMCs. High-throughput TCR beta sequencing was performed on longitudinal blood samples from CLL patients receiving ibrutinib monotherapy. The patients took part in an open-label, single-center phase 2 trial of ibrutinib monotherapy. This sample was taken from a study of cytotoxic CD8 clonotypes in ibrutinib-treated CLL (dated by TCRdb to the early 2020s). At the level of the whole study: In this cohort, approximately 14 patients were treatment-naive and roughly 10 were relapsed/refractory, while around 18 had unmutated IGHV. Responses were partial in roughly 24 patients and complete in 2; after median approximately 69 months follow-up, about 14 stayed in remission and some twelve progressed. Response samples were obtained after a median of around eleven months of treatment, with a range of roughly 6 to 40 months. On average, each sample had approximately 250,000 productive templates and 94,082 productive rearrangements. Longitudinal samples were obtainable from about 30% of the roughly 90 participants in the trial. Cryopreserved peripheral blood mononuclear cells were collected before treatment, at response, and at either disease progression or sustained remission. General findings and caveats noted by the study authors: Lymph node repertoires were not examined, and the timing of sampling was not matched between patients in sustained remission and those whose disease progressed. At ibrutinib response clonality went up, during sustained remission it held steady, and at progression it dropped back toward baseline. Public clonotypes were rare and either contracted or stayed stable during treatment, and the rise in clonality at ibrutinib response reflected the expansion of private clonotypes. Baseline clonality exceeded that of age-matched healthy donors and correlated strongly with circulating CD8+ T-cell counts.

The goal of deep resolution MiSeq sequencing was a depth between 1 in 1 million and 1 in 200,000 T cells, and coverage averaged 10x per clonotype. The immunoSEQ hsTCRB Kit was used to generate TCR beta libraries. As for how the authors treated the data: The data were analyzed with ImmunoSEQ Analyzer and ImmunoSEQ Data Assistant, and V, D and J gene assignments followed IMGT definitions. Clonality, which ranges from 0 to 1, was calculated as one minus the normalized Shannon entropy of productive rearrangement frequencies. Only overrepresented clonotypes making up at least 0.05% of each patient's repertoire were included in the public clonotype analysis. About twelve repertoires from age-matched healthy donors, obtained from immuneACCESS, served as clonality controls. The immuneACCESS repertoire file appears here via TCRdb, limited to in-frame rearrangements. These files lack a portion of the clones; in checked studies, under half of the deficit traces to unresolved V genes, and the cause of the others is not known. That table furnishes V, J and clone size, whereas the DNA furnished D and trimming. This sample has 30,000 or so clones in its table, and 45% to 65% of those were observed once. The top ten hold 5% to 6% of the sample.

This receptor was identified in a human donor with chronic lymphocytic leukemia. The sample consisted of PBMCs, taken before ibrutinib treatment.

The DNA sequence is given as TGTGCCACCAGCAGAGGACAGGGTAGCAATCAGCCCCAGCATTTT. This yields the protein CATSRGQGSNQPQHF. This sequence uses TRBV15 and TRBJ1-5; TRBD1 agrees with 7 junctional bases. Trimming leaves V shorter by 1 base and J shorter by 0 bases, with the junction holding 0 bases beyond the gene matches. CDR1 LNHNV and CDR2 YYDKDF were looked up in the germline V gene (reference sequence). Measured from the cysteine to the phenylalanine, the CDR3 is 15 residues long. Of the read, only the CDR3 DNA is kept; its 45 bases are in frame from base 1. Full variable domain (CDR3 extended with the reference TRBV15 and TRBJ1-5 proteins): DAMVIQNPRYQVTQFGKPVTLSCSQTLNHNVMYWYQQKSSQAPKLLFHYYDKDFNNEADTPDNFQSRRPNTSFCFLDIRSPGLGDTAMYLCATSRGQGSNQPQHFGDGTRLSIL.